The next 26 T cell receptor beta chains were all read from a single sample in a study of blood T cells in healthy people across ages. Together with a sample-barcoded 5' primer, a J-beta primer mix was included in a second PCR lasting roughly 6 to 12 cycles. TCRdb analysed the 5' RACE reads with MiXCR anew, one entry per CDR3 protein. The top ten hold over 20% of the sample, which has 910,000 or so distinct CDR3 sequences, roughly half seen once. What was sequenced was blood. These receptors came from a woman aged 55-70 years in good health.

Details on this clonotype: Relative to the germline gene, one junction end is altered; a read error may explain this. The rearrangement uses TRBV4-1 and TRBJ2-7; tentative D call: TRBD1 (6 bases). Per the germline V gene, CDR1 is MGHRA and CDR2 is YSYEKL. The length of the CDR3 is 17 residues. The CDR3 sequence: CVSSQGMIRDRSYEQYF. CDR3 nucleotides: TGCGTCAGCAGCCAAGGTATGATACGAGACAGGTCCTACGAGCAGTACTTC.

This clonotype was detected only a few times. The CDR3 nucleotides read TGTGCCAGCAGGTTACACCAGACGGAGCCCGGGGATGGCTACACCTTC. It specifies CASRLHQTEPGDGYTF. V gene TRBV6-6 combines with J gene TRBJ1-2; D unresolved. CDR1 and CDR2 from the germline V gene are MNHNY and SVGAGI (reference sequence). Trimming removed 6 bases from V and 6 bases from J, with 23 bases in between. This CDR3 has 16 residues.

The table lists this clonotype with a count of one. The chain is built from TRBV7-2 and TRBJ2-7; D remains ambiguous. CDR1 and CDR2 from the germline V gene are SGHTA and FQGNSA. V was trimmed by 3 bases and J by 7 bases, leaving 13 bases between them. The CDR3 spans 13 residues. The CDR3 bases are TGTGCCAGCAGCTTCGGACGTTACAATGAGCAGTACTTC. It yields the protein CASSFGRYNEQYF.

This clonotype has more than one count but fewer than ten. The V gene is TRBV4-3, the J gene TRBJ2-7; 9 bases align to TRBD2. V lost 2 bases and J lost 5; bases outside the gene matches: 13. Germline V gene data show CDR1 as LGHNA and CDR2 as YSLEER. The CDR3 length is 17 residues. CDR3 in amino acids: CASSQSSGGLANHEQYF. The CDR3 DNA reads TGCGCCAGCAGCCAATCCAGTGGGGGACTAGCAAACCACGAGCAGTACTTC.

For this clonotype: A junction boundary mismatches the germline segment, possibly from a read error. The chain recombines TRBV4-3 with TRBJ1-5; D is undetermined. Germline V gives CDR1 LGHNA, CDR2 YSLEER. This CDR3 has 13 residues. CDR3: CASSQDIGQPQHF. The DNA for the CDR3 is TGTGCCAGCAGCCAAGACATAGGCCAGCCCCAGCATTTT.

The rearrangement uses TRBV20-1 and TRBJ1-2; D ambiguous. The CDR3 has 11 residues. Between the trimmed V and J ends, which lost 6 bases and 8 bases, there was a span of 13 bases. Germline V gives CDR1 DFQATT, CDR2 SNEGSKA (reference sequence). The CDR3 DNA reads as TGCAGTGCCCTTAGGCAGGCAGGCTACACCTTC. Translation gives CSALRQAGYTF.

The rearrangement joins TRBV7-2 to TRBJ2-5; D is perhaps TRBD2 (6 bases). Germline V gene lookup returns CDR1 SGHTA and CDR2 FQGNSA. V dropped 11 bases and J dropped 5 bases, with 18 bases sitting between them. CDR3 length: 13 residues. The CDR3 sequence is CARHGGVGETQYF. The CDR3 DNA reads TGTGCCCGACACGGGGGAGTAGGTGAGACCCAGTACTTC.

The V and J genes are TRBV2 and TRBJ2-5, with D maybe TRBD1 (6 bases). V was cut by 2 bases and J by 1 base, with 11 bases left in between. The germline V gene encodes CDR1 SNHLY and CDR2 FYNNEI. The CDR3 totals 15 residues. CDR3 DNA sequence: TGTGCCAGCAGTGAAATCAGGGGCAGCCAAGAGACCCAGTACTTC. It is translated as CASSEIRGSQETQYF.

V gene TRBV7-2 combines with J gene TRBJ2-5; D remains unclear. Germline CDR1 reads SGHTA; CDR2 reads FQGNSA. The CDR3 loop spans 11 amino acids. V shed 5 bases and J shed 12 bases, with 13 bases lying between them. This CDR3 reads CASSPGREEYF. CDR3 coding DNA: TGTGCCAGCAGCCCCGGTCGTGAGGAGTACTTC.

The rearrangement uses TRBV20-1 and TRBJ2-7; 7 bases are shared with TRBD1. Unmatched junction bases numbered 8, after V lost 4 bases and J lost 2 bases. The CDR3 runs 14 residues. Germline values: CDR1 DFQATT, CDR2 SNEGSKA (reference sequence). DNA of the CDR3: TGCAGTGCTACCAGGGGGACGGAGCCCTACGAGCAGTACTTC. This gives the protein CSATRGTEPYEQYF.

This clonotype was seen a handful of times. The chain employs TRBV4-3 and TRBJ2-5; 9 positions match TRBD2. Germline lookup yields CDR1 LGHNA and CDR2 YSLEER. The V gene end was trimmed by 3 bases and the J gene end by 4 bases; junction bases not matched to a gene: 6. The CDR3 is made up of 15 amino acids. This CDR3 reads CASSQGGRVRETQYF. The CDR3 DNA sequence: TGCGCCAGCAGCCAGGGCGGGAGGGTACGAGAGACCCAGTACTTC.

This chain uses TRBV28 with TRBJ1-5; possibly TRBD1 for D (5 bases). The V end lost 3 bases, the J end lost 4 bases, and 13 bases lay between the germline ends. Germline lookup yields CDR1 MDHEN and CDR2 SYDVKM. This CDR3 comprises 15 residues. The CDR3 region has the DNA TGTGCCAGCAGTTTCACGACAGACGGTAATCAGCCCCAGCATTTT. Residues: CASSFTTDGNQPQHF.

J is TRBJ1-4 and V is TRBV20-1, with 7 bases that match TRBD1. V lost 6 bases and J lost 7; bases outside the gene matches: 11. CDR1 and CDR2 (germline): DFQATT, SNEGSKA (reference sequence). The CDR3 has 14 residues. CDR3 residues: CSAITGEAGEKLFF. CDR3 nucleotides: TGCAGTGCAATTACAGGGGAAGCAGGTGAAAAACTGTTTTTT.

The J gene is TRBJ2-3, the V gene TRBV7-9, with 12 bases lining up with TRBD2. Germline V gene sequence: CDR1 SEHNR, CDR2 FQNEAQ (reference sequence). The CDR3 consists of 17 residues. The V segment lost 5 bases and the J segment 2 bases; nucleotides outside the gene matches: 8. This CDR3 reads CASSKGLAGGNTDTQYF. The CDR3 region has the DNA TGTGCCAGCAGCAAAGGGCTAGCGGGAGGGAACACAGATACGCAGTATTTT.

The chain joins TRBV2 to TRBJ1-4, with D unclear. The CDR3 covers 12 residues. Germline-derived CDR1 and CDR2 are SNHLY and FYNNEI. V was clipped by 0 bases and J by 8 bases, with 4 bases between them. The CDR3 DNA follows: TGTGCCAGCAGTGAAGCGAGCGAAAAACTGTTTTTT. It specifies CASSEASEKLFF.

The chain recombines TRBV20-1 with TRBJ2-3, with a weak D call TRBD2 (6 bases). V lost 3 bases and J 8 bases, leaving 18 bases between the germline ends. The CDR3 totals 14 residues. Germline V gene data show CDR1 as DFQATT and CDR2 as SNEGSKA (reference sequence). CDR3 DNA sequence: TGCAGTGCTAGGAGCCGGACTACGGGTGGTACGCAGTATTTT. Protein product: CSARSRTTGGTQYF.

This chain uses TRBV27 with TRBJ2-5, with D possibly matching TRBD2 (5 bases). Judging by the DNA end, TRBJ2-7 fits better; the J call may be wrong. The CDR3 extends over 16 amino acids. Germline V gene lookup returns CDR1 MNHEY and CDR2 SMNVEV (reference sequence). CDR3 DNA sequence: TGTGCCAGCAGTTTATTACCGTCCAGCGGAGACGACGAGCAGTACTTC. This codes for CASSLLPSSGDDEQYF.

The rearrangement links TRBV4-3 to TRBJ2-7; D perhaps matches TRBD2 (5 bases). Trimming cost V 1 base and J 2 bases, with 18 bases left between them. The CDR3 is 17 residues long. Germline values: CDR1 LGHNA, CDR2 YSLEER. CDR3 sequence reads: CASSQGGTGLSPYEQYF. CDR3 coding DNA: TGCGCCAGCAGCCAAGGGGGAACTGGACTCAGTCCCTACGAGCAGTACTTC.

This chain uses TRBV3-1 with TRBJ1-6; TRBD1 might be the D (5 bases). The germline gives CDR1 LGHDT, CDR2 YNNKEL (reference sequence). CDR3 length equals 17 residues. Trimming removed 1 base from V and 0 bases from J, with 10 bases in between. CDR3: CASSQGGVGSYNSPLHF. CDR3 bases: TGTGCCAGCAGCCAAGGGGGGGTCGGCTCCTATAATTCACCCCTCCACTTT.

This chain links TRBV10-3 with TRBJ2-1; 7 bases map to TRBD2. CDR3 length: 14 amino acids. From germline, CDR1 is ENHRY and CDR2 SYGVKD. The junction had 9 bases not matched to a gene; V was cut back by 7 bases and J by 6 bases. CDR3 sequence reads: CAIKAREVTNEQFF. CDR3 in DNA: TGTGCCATCAAAGCCCGGGAGGTCACCAATGAGCAGTTCTTC.

In this sample, this clonotype turned up a few times. This chain links TRBV5-1 with TRBJ2-1; D is unresolved. The V and J ends lost 5 bases and 5 bases respectively, with 11 bases between them. Looked up from germline, CDR1 is SGHRS and CDR2 is YFSETQ. The CDR3 is 13 amino acids. The CDR3 region has the DNA TGCGCCAGCAGGCAGGATTTAAACAATGAGCAGTTCTTC. As protein: CASRQDLNNEQFF.

The CDR3: CASSSRTSGRGGDTQYF. The CDR3 DNA reads as TGTGCCAGCAGTTCTCGGACTAGCGGGAGAGGAGGAGATACGCAGTATTTT. The chain couples TRBV6-5 to TRBJ2-3; 13 nucleotides line up with TRBD2. The CDR3 runs 17 residues. J gave up 5 bases and V 4 bases, and 9 bases lay outside the gene matches. Per the germline V gene, CDR1 is MNHEY and CDR2 is SVGAGI.

V gene TRBV27 combines with J gene TRBJ2-7; TRBD2 matches at 8 bases. The germline CDR1 and CDR2 sequences are MNHEY and SMNVEV (reference sequence). V was clipped by 1 base and J by 2 bases; unmatched bases: 13. The CDR3 runs to 18 residues. CDR3 coding DNA: TGTGCCAGCAGTTTATTCAGGGGACTAGAGGGGGGTGCCTACGAGCAGTACTTC. This encodes CASSLFRGLEGGAYEQYF.

The rearrangement uses TRBV4-1 and TRBJ2-7; tentative D call: TRBD1 (6 bases). The DNA end favors TRBJ2-4, so the J call may be wrong. Germline CDR1 and CDR2: MGHRA and YSYEKL. There are 17 residues in the CDR3. The CDR3 sequence: CASRRLGGHRAKNIQYF. The CDR3 DNA is TGCGCCAGCAGACGTCTAGGGGGACATAGAGCCAAAAACATTCAGTACTTC.

The chain carries TRBV27 and TRBJ2-7, with D tentatively TRBD2 (6 bases). V lost 3 bases, J lost 9 bases, and 21 bases lay in between. CDR1 and CDR2 from the germline V gene are MNHEY and SMNVEV (reference sequence). CDR3 size: 15 residues. For the CDR3, the DNA is TGTGCCAGCAGTTTCGCGGGCAGGGTCTACGGGGGGCAGTACTTC. This sequence encodes CASSFAGRVYGGQYF.

The CDR3 nucleotides are TGCAGTGCTCCACGACTAGCGGGGGGCACAGATACGCAGTATTTT. Translation gives CSAPRLAGGTDTQYF. V gene TRBV20-1 combines with J gene TRBJ2-3; 12 bases match TRBD2. The V gene end was trimmed by 5 bases and the J gene end by 1 base; junction bases not matched to a gene: 4. CDR1 DFQATT and CDR2 SNEGSKA come from the germline V gene (reference sequence). The CDR3 has 15 residues.